The T cell receptor beta chain described here comes from a study of blood T cell repertoires in COVID-19. Study details: Sources were T cells, B-cell-depleted T cells, or PBMCs; the material itself was cDNA or gDNA.

Authors' data handling: For nucleated cells, counts were estimated from reference gene primer amplification. Here immunoSEQ multiplex PCR was the method, and the copy in TCRdb shows in-frame clones only, minus some. For V, J and clone size, that table is used; D and trimming come from the DNA. This sample has under 75,000 clones, with 90% found just once. The V end lost 0 bases, the J end lost 5 bases, and 13 bases lay between the germline ends. This CDR3 spans 15 amino acids. Looked up from germline, CDR1 is LGHNA and CDR2 is YSLEER. Sequencing used peripheral blood. This chain links TRBV4-3 with TRBJ1-2; D might be TRBD1 (5 bases). The TCR sequence derives from a man between 60 and 70 years old with active COVID-19. CDR3 nucleotides: TGCGCCAGCAGCCAAGATAAGGGCAGGGCGTATGGCTACACCTTC. Protein sequence: CASSQDKGRAYGYTF.